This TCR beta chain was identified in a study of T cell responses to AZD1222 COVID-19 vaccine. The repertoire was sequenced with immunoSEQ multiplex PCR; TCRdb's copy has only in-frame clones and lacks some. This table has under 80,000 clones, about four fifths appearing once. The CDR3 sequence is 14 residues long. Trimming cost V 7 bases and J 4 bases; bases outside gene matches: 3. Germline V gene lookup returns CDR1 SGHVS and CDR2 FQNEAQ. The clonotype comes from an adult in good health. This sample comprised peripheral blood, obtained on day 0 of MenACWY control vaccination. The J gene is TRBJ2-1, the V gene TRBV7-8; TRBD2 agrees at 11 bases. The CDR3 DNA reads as TGTGCCAGCACTAGACTAGCGGGATACAATGAGCAGTTCTTC. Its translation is CASTRLAGYNEQFF.